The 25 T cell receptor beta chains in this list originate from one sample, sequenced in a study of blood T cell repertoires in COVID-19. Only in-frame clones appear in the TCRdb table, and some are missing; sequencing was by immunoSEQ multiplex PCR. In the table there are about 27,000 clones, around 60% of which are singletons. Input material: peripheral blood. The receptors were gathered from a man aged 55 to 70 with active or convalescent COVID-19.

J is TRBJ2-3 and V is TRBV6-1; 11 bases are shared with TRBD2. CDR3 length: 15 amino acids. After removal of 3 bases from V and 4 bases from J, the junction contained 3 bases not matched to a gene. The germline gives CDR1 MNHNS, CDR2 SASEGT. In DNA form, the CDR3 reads TGTGCCAGCAGTGAGACTAGCGGGGAGTCAGATACGCAGTATTTT. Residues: CASSETSGESDTQYF.

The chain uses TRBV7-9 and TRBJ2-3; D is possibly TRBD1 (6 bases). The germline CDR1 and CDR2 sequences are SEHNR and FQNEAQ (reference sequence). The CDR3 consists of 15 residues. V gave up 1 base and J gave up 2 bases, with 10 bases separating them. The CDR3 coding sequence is TGTGCCAGCAGCTTAGAGGGACATACCACAGATACGCAGTATTTT. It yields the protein CASSLEGHTTDTQYF. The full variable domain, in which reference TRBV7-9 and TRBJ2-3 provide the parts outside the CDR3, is DTGVSQNPRHKITKRGQNVTFRCDPISEHNRLYWYRQTLGQGPEFLTYFQNEAQLEKSRLLSDRFSAERPKGSFSTLEIQRTEQGDSAMYLCASSLEGHTTDTQYFGPGTRLTVL.

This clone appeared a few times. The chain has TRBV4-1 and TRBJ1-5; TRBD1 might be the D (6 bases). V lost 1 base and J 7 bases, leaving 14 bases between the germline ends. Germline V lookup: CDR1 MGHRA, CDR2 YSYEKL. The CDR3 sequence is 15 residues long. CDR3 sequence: CASSQVQGLGQPQHF. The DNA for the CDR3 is TGCGCCAGCAGCCAAGTGCAGGGGTTGGGACAGCCCCAGCATTTT.

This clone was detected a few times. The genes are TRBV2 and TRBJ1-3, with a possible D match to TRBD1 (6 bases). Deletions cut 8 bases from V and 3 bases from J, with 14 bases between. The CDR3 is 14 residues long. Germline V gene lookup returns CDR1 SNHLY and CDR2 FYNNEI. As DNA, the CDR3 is TGTGCCAGCCAGGGGACGGTTCGTGGAAACACCATATATTTT. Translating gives CASQGTVRGNTIYF. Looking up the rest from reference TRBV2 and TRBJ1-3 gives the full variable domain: EPEVTQTPSHQVTQMGQEVILRCVPISNHLYFYWYRQILGQKVEFLVSFYNNEISEKSEIFDDQFSVERPDGSNFTLKIRSTKLEDSAMYFCASQGTVRGNTIYFGEGSWLTVV.

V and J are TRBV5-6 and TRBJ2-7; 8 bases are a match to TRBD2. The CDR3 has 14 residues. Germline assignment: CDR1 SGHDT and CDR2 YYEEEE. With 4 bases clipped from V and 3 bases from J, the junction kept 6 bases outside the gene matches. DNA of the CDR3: TGTGCCAGCAGCCCCGGGACTAGTAGCTACGAGCAGTACTTC. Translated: CASSPGTSSYEQYF.

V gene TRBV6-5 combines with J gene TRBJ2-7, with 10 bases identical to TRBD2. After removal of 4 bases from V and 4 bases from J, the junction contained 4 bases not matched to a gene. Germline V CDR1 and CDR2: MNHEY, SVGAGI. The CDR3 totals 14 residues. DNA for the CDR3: TGTGCCAGCAGTTTTCAGCGGGAGGGATACGAGCAGTACTTC. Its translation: CASSFQREGYEQYF.

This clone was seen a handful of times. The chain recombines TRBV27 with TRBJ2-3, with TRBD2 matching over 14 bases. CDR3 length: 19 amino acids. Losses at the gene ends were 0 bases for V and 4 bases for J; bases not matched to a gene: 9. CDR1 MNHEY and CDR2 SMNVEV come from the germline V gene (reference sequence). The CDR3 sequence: CASSLSPGLAGAAPDTQYF. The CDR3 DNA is TGTGCCAGCAGTTTATCACCGGGACTAGCGGGAGCCGCTCCAGATACGCAGTATTTT.

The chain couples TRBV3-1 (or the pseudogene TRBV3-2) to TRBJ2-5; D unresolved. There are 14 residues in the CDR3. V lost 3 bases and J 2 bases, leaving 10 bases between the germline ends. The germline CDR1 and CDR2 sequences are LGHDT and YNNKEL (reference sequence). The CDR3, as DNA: TGTGCCAGCAGCCACCGGGTCTCGCAAGAGACCCAGTACTTC. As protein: CASSHRVSQETQYF.

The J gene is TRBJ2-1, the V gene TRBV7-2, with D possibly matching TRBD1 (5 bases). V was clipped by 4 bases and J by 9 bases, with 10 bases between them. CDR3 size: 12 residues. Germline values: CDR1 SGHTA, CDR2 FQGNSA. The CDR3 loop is CASSWPRGEQFF. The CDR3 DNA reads TGTGCCAGCAGCTGGCCAAGGGGTGAGCAGTTCTTC.

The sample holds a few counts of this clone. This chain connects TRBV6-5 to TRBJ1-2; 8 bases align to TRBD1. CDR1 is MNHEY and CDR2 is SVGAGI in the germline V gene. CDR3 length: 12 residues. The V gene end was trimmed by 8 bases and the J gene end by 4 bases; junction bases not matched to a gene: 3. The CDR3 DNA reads TGTGCCAGCGGGGACAGGACCTATGGCTACACCTTC. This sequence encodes CASGDRTYGYTF.

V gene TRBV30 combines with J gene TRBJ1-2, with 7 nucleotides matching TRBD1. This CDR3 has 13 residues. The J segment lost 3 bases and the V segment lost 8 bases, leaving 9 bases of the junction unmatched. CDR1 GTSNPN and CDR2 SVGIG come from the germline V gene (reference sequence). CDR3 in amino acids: CAGGQEVDYGYTF. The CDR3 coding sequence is TGTGCCGGCGGACAGGAGGTGGACTATGGCTACACCTTC. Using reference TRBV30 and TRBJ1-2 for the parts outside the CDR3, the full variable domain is SQTIHQWPATLVQPVGSPLSLECTVEGTSNPNLYWYRQAAGRGLQLLFYSVGIGQISSEVPQNLSASRPQDRQFILSSKKLLLSDSGFYLCAGGQEVDYGYTFGSGTRLTVV.

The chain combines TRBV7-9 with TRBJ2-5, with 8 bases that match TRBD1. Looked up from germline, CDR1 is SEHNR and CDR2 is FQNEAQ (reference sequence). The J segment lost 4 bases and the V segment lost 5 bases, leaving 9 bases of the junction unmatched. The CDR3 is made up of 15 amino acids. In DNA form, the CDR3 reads TGTGCCAGCAGCACCAGGACAGGGCAACTAGAGACCCAGTACTTC. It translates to CASSTRTGQLETQYF.

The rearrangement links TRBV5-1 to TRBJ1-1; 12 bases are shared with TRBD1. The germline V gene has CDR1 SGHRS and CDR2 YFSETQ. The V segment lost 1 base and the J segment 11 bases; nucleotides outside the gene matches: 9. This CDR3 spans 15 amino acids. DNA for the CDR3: TGCGCCAGCAGCTTGATGGGACAGGGGGCGATCGGTGCTTTCTTT. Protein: CASSLMGQGAIGAFF.

Written as DNA, the CDR3 is TGTGCCAGCAAACAGAACACTGAAGCTTTCTTT. Encoded protein: CASKQNTEAFF. The V and J genes are TRBV14 and TRBJ1-1, with no clear D. Trimming left V 7 bases short and J 1 base short, with 4 bases between. Germline V gene data show CDR1 as SGHDN and CDR2 as FVKESK. The CDR3 consists of 11 residues. Looking up the rest from reference TRBV14 and TRBJ1-1 gives the full variable domain: EAGVTQFPSHSVIEKGQTVTLRCDPISGHDNLYWYRRVMGKEIKFLLHFVKESKQDESGMPNNRFLAERTGGTYSTLKVQPAELEDSGVYFCASKQNTEAFFGQGTRLTVV.

The CDR3 nucleotides read TGTGCCAGCTCTGGCGGGAGCTGGACCGGGGAGCTGTTTTTT. It translates to CASSGGSWTGELFF. The chain recombines TRBV6-5 with TRBJ2-2, with 7 bases identical to TRBD2. This CDR3 region has 14 residues. Germline-derived CDR1 and CDR2 are MNHEY and SVGAGI. Trimming took 8 bases from V and 5 from J; bases not matched to a gene: 8.

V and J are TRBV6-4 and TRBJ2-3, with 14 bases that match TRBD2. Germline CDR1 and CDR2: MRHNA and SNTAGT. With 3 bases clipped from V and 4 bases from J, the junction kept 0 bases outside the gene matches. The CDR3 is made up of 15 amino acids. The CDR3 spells CASSETSGGADTQYF. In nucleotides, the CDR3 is TGTGCCAGCAGTGAGACTAGCGGGGGGGCAGATACGCAGTATTTT.

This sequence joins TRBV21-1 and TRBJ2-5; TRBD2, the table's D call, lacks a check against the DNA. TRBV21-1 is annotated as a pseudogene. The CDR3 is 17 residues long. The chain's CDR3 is CASSKVPGLADQETQYF. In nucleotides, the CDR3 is TGTGCCAGCAGCAAAGTCCCAGGACTAGCGGATCAAGAGACCCAGTACTTC.

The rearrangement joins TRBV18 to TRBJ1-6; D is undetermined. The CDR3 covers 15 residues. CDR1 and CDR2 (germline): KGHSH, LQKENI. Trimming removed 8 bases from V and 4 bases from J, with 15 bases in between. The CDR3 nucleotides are TGTGCCAGCACCAACCTTCAACAGTATAATTCACCCCTCCACTTT. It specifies CASTNLQQYNSPLHF.

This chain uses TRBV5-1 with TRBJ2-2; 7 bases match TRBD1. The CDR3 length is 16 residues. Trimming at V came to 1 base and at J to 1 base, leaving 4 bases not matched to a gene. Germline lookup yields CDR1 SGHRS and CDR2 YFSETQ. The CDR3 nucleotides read TGCGCCAGCAGCTTGTTGCCAGGGGGGAACACCGGGGAGCTGTTTTTT. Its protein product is CASSLLPGGNTGELFF.

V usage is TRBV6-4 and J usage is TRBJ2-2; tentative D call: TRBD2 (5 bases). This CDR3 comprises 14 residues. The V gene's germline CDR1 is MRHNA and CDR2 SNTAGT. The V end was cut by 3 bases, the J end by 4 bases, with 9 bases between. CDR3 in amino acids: CASSEEGSTGELFF. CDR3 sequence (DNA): TGTGCCAGCAGTGAAGAGGGAAGCACCGGGGAGCTGTTTTTT.

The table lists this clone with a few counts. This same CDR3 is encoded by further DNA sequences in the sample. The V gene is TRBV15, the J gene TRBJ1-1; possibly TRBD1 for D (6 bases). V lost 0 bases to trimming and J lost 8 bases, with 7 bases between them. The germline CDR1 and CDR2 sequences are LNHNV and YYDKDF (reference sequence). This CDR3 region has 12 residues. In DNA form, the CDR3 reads TGTGCCACCAGCAGAGATCAGGGGGAAGCTTTCTTT. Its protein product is CATSRDQGEAFF.

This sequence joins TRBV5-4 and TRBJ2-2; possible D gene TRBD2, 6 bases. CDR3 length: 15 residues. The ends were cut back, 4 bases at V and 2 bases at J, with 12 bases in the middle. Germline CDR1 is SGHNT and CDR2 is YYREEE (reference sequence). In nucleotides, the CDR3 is TGTGCCAGCAGCCCCGCGGGGCCAAACACCGGGGAGCTGTTTTTT. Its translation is CASSPAGPNTGELFF.

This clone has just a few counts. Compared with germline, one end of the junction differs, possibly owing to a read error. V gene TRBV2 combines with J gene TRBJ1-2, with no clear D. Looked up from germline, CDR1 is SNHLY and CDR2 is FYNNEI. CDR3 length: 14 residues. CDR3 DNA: TGTGCCAGCAGAGAAGGGAGAGCTAACTATGGCTACACCTTC. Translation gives CASREGRANYGYTF. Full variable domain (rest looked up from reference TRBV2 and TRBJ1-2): EPEVTQTPSHQVTQMGQEVILRCVPISNHLYFYWYRQILGQKVEFLVSFYNNEISEKSEIFDDQFSVERPDGSNFTLKIRSTKLEDSAMYFCASREGRANYGYTFGSGTRLTVV.

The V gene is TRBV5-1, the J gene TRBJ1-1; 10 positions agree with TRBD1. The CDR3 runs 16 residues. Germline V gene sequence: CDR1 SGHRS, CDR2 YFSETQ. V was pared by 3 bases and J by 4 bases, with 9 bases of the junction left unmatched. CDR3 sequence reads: CASSWGRTGGGTEAFF. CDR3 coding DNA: TGCGCCAGCAGCTGGGGCCGGACAGGGGGAGGCACTGAAGCTTTCTTT.

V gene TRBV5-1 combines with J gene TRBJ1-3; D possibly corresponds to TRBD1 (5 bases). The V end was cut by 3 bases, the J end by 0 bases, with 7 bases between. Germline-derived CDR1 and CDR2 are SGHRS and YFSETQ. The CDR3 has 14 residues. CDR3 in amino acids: CASSSDSSGNTIYF. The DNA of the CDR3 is TGCGCCAGCAGCTCCGACAGCTCTGGAAACACCATATATTTT.